The 24 T cell receptor beta chains reported below all come from one sample, sequenced in a study of blood T cell repertoires in COVID-19. Clones were read by immunoSEQ multiplex PCR, and TCRdb kept only the in-frame ones, dropping some. The repertoire includes 150,000 to 200,000 clones, approximately 87% of them detected once, and approximately 3.3% sits in the top ten. Sequencing was carried out using peripheral blood. Receptor source: a man in his late teens or twenties with active or convalescent COVID-19.

This clone came up a few times. V usage is TRBV30 and J usage is TRBJ2-1, with 11 bases lining up with TRBD2. With 0 bases clipped from V and 12 bases from J, the junction kept 4 bases outside the gene matches. The length of the CDR3 is 13 residues. Germline V gene lookup returns CDR1 GTSNPN and CDR2 SVGIG (reference sequence). The CDR3 protein is CAWSVTSGRGQFF. For the CDR3, the DNA is TGTGCCTGGAGTGTAACTAGCGGGAGAGGGCAGTTCTTC.

The V gene is TRBV5-1, the J gene TRBJ2-2, with a possible D match to TRBD1 (6 bases). The V end was cut by 6 bases, the J end by 5 bases, with 11 bases between. The germline V gene encodes CDR1 SGHRS and CDR2 YFSETQ. The CDR3 covers 13 residues. The CDR3 DNA sequence: TGCGCCAGCACCTCACAGGGTACCGGGGAGCTGTTTTTT. This sequence encodes CASTSQGTGELFF.

V usage is TRBV25-1 and J usage is TRBJ1-6; TRBD1 matches at 10 bases. The CDR3 loop spans 13 amino acids. Germline values: CDR1 MGHDK, CDR2 SYGVNS. Losses at the gene ends were 7 bases for V and 10 bases for J; bases not matched to a gene: 4. The CDR3 sequence: CASNGQGESPLHF. The DNA of the CDR3 is TGTGCCAGCAACGGACAGGGGGAATCACCCCTCCACTTT.

This chain links TRBV29-1 with TRBJ1-1; D gene uncertain. CDR1 and CDR2 from the germline V gene are SQVTM and ANQGSEA. The CDR3 spans 11 residues. V was shortened by 7 bases and J by 4 bases, with 10 bases between the two germline ends. The CDR3 bases are TGCAGCGACGGACTATCCACTGAAGCTTTCTTT. Residues: CSDGLSTEAFF. The full variable domain, rest sourced from reference TRBV29-1 and TRBJ1-1, is SAVISQKPSRDICQRGTSLTIQCQVDSQVTMMFWYRQQPGQSLTLIATANQGSEATYESGFVIDKFPISRPNLTFSTLTVSNMSPEDSSIYLCSDGLSTEAFFGQGTRLTVV.

This clone was seen once. This chain links TRBV6-2 or TRBV6-3 with TRBJ1-2, with D perhaps matching TRBD1 (5 bases). This CDR3 contains 15 residues. The germline CDR1 and CDR2 sequences are MNHEY and SVGEGT. The V and J ends lost 4 bases and 4 bases respectively, with 16 bases between them. The CDR3 coding sequence is TGTGCCAGCAGTTTCGCGGGACGATCTTTCTATGGCTACACCTTC. It yields the protein CASSFAGRSFYGYTF.

The chain recombines TRBV14 with TRBJ1-2; 7 bases agree with TRBD1. The CDR3 length is 14 residues. The germline V gene has CDR1 SGHDN and CDR2 FVKESK. Trimming took 4 bases from V and 7 from J; bases not matched to a gene: 9. CDR3 sequence reads: CASSRGQKFSGYTF. The CDR3 DNA reads as TGTGCCAGCAGCCGGGGACAGAAGTTTTCTGGCTACACCTTC.

The CDR3 DNA is TGTGCCAGCAGTCGCCCCGGGACTGGAGACTACGAGCAGTACTTC. Residues: CASSRPGTGDYEQYF. This chain joins TRBV27 and TRBJ2-7, with a weak D call TRBD2 (6 bases). The CDR3 spans 15 residues. CDR1 MNHEY and CDR2 SMNVEV come from the germline V gene (reference sequence). V was trimmed by 5 bases and J by 3 bases, leaving 17 bases between them.

V gene TRBV2 combines with J gene TRBJ2-1; possibly TRBD1 for D (5 bases). CDR3 length: 16 residues. Germline CDR1 reads SNHLY; CDR2 reads FYNNEI. The germline V and J ends were trimmed by 4 bases and 2 bases, with 15 bases remaining between them. The CDR3 sequence is CASSGLGATTYNEQFF. The CDR3 DNA follows: TGTGCCAGCAGTGGCCTTGGGGCAACAACCTACAATGAGCAGTTCTTC. The whole variable domain, filled in from reference TRBV2 and TRBJ2-1, reads EPEVTQTPSHQVTQMGQEVILRCVPISNHLYFYWYRQILGQKVEFLVSFYNNEISEKSEIFDDQFSVERPDGSNFTLKIRSTKLEDSAMYFCASSGLGATTYNEQFFGPGTRLTVL.

The chain couples TRBV27 to TRBJ1-6; no firm D call. Per germline, CDR1 MNHEY and CDR2 SMNVEV (reference sequence). The CDR3 sequence is 17 residues long. Trimming pared 2 bases from V and 9 bases from J, leaving 20 bases between. CDR3: CASSLEAPSPRSSPLHF. The CDR3, as DNA: TGTGCCAGCAGTTTAGAGGCTCCGTCCCCGAGGAGTTCACCCCTCCACTTT.

The chain recombines TRBV5-6 with TRBJ2-4; 7 bases match TRBD2. Germline lookup yields CDR1 SGHDT and CDR2 YYEEEE. CDR3 size: 14 residues. V shed 4 bases and J 6 bases; nucleotides not matched to a gene: 7. CDR3: CASSPRTGGNIQYF. In DNA form, the CDR3 reads TGTGCCAGCAGCCCACGGACGGGGGGAAACATTCAGTACTTC.

This chain connects TRBV5-4 to TRBJ2-1, with TRBD1 matching 7 bases. This CDR3 has 15 amino acids. V gave up 0 bases and J gave up 0 bases; unmatched junction bases: 0. Germline CDR1 SGHNT, CDR2 YYREEE (reference sequence). The CDR3 DNA is TGTGCCAGCAGCTTGGGACAGGGCTCCTACAATGAGCAGTTCTTC. Translation: CASSLGQGSYNEQFF.

The chain links TRBV7-7 to TRBJ2-1, with 7 bases aligning to TRBD1. J gave up 4 bases and V 4 bases, and 4 bases lay outside the gene matches. CDR1 is SSHAT and CDR2 is FNYEAQ in the germline V gene (reference sequence). The CDR3 is 14 amino acids. DNA of the CDR3: TGTGCCAGCAGCTCCGGGACAGAGTACAATGAGCAGTTCTTC. Protein sequence: CASSSGTEYNEQFF. The full variable domain, with the rest looked up from reference TRBV7-7 and TRBJ2-1, is GAGVSQSPRYKVTKRGQDVTLRCDPISSHATLYWYQQALGQGPEFLTYFNYEAQPDKSGLPSDRFSAERPEGSISTLTIQRTEQRDSAMYRCASSSGTEYNEQFFGPGTRLTVL.

This chain connects TRBV30 to TRBJ1-5, with D perhaps matching TRBD1 (6 bases). Trimming took 3 bases from V and 10 from J, leaving 16 bases between them. Germline-derived CDR1 and CDR2 are GTSNPN and SVGIG (reference sequence). The CDR3 sequence is 13 residues long. The DNA for the CDR3 is TGTGCCTGGAGATCGACAGGCCCAGCTCCCCAGCATTTT. It codes for CAWRSTGPAPQHF.

This clone is a singleton in its sample. This chain connects TRBV27 to TRBJ1-1, with 8 bases aligning to TRBD1. Germline trimming cut 8 bases from V and 0 bases from J; bases unmatched to any gene: 8. The CDR3 is made up of 15 amino acids. Germline CDR1 MNHEY, CDR2 SMNVEV (reference sequence). CDR3 nucleotide sequence: TGTGCCAGCGCGGACAGGGCCGTCATGAACACTGAAGCTTTCTTT. Residues: CASADRAVMNTEAFF.

The chain employs TRBV5-1 and TRBJ1-1, with TRBD1 matching over 8 bases. The trim removed 3 bases at V and 4 bases at J, leaving 5 bases unmatched. CDR3 length: 14 amino acids. The germline V gene encodes CDR1 SGHRS and CDR2 YFSETQ. Written as DNA, the CDR3 is TGCGCCAGCAGCTCGGGACAGGATGGCACTGAAGCTTTCTTT. Its translation is CASSSGQDGTEAFF.

On this clone: Sequence at one end of the junction differs from germline and may be a read error. CDR3 DNA sequence: TGTGCCAGCAAGAGACAGGGTGGGGTGAACACTAAAGCTTTCTTT. It yields the protein CASKRQGGVNTKAFF. The rearrangement joins TRBV28 to TRBJ1-1; 7 bases map to TRBD1. The CDR3 totals 15 residues. Germline V gene lookup returns CDR1 MDHEN and CDR2 SYDVKM.

V is TRBV24-1 and J is TRBJ2-5, with a possible D match to TRBD2 (5 bases). The germline V gene encodes CDR1 KGHDR and CDR2 SFDVKD. The V end lost 7 bases, the J end lost 7 bases, and 18 bases lay between the germline ends. The CDR3 loop spans 14 amino acids. The chain's CDR3 is CATRGKDGNPTQYF. CDR3 DNA: TGTGCCACCAGGGGGAAAGACGGGAACCCGACCCAGTACTTC.

The J gene is TRBJ1-5, the V gene TRBV4-1, with TRBD1 as a possible D gene (6 bases). The germline V gene encodes CDR1 MGHRA and CDR2 YSYEKL. This CDR3 contains 16 residues. Trimming shortened V by 0 bases and J by 2 bases, and 11 bases separated the two germline ends. The CDR3 reads CASSQDGGLGNQPQHF. The DNA of the CDR3 is TGCGCCAGCAGCCAAGACGGGGGGCTTGGCAATCAGCCCCAGCATTTT.

CDR3 DNA: TGTGCCAGCATTCTGCAAACTAGCGGGAGTTTCCACAATGAGCAGTTCTTC. Translated: CASILQTSGSFHNEQFF. This sequence joins TRBV28 and TRBJ2-1; 11 bases line up with TRBD2. Trimming took 7 bases from V and 5 from J; bases not matched to a gene: 13. Germline V gene lookup returns CDR1 MDHEN and CDR2 SYDVKM. The CDR3 extends over 17 amino acids.

V is TRBV2 and J is TRBJ1-2; D gene uncertain. Trimming pared 8 bases from V and 6 bases from J, leaving 28 bases between. This CDR3 comprises 17 residues. Germline lookup yields CDR1 SNHLY and CDR2 FYNNEI. The CDR3 coding sequence is TGTGCCAGCGGGCGGGTTACAGCGCTATCCGAACCGAATGGCTACACCTTC. It translates to CASGRVTALSEPNGYTF.

The rearrangement joins TRBV7-2 to TRBJ2-5; 12 bases are a match to TRBD2. CDR1 is SGHTA, CDR2 FQGNSA, per germline. Trimming cost V 5 bases and J 5 bases; bases outside gene matches: 12. The CDR3 covers 17 residues. The CDR3 loop is CASSLTPSGGARETQYF. The CDR3 nucleotides are TGTGCCAGCAGCCTTACCCCTAGCGGGGGGGCGCGGGAGACCCAGTACTTC.

The chain recombines TRBV29-1 with TRBJ1-1; D unclear. V lost 7 bases, J lost 10 bases, and 13 bases lay in between. Per the germline V gene, CDR1 is SQVTM and CDR2 is ANQGSEA. This CDR3 contains 10 residues. The DNA of the CDR3 is TGCAGCGCCGAGGAGGGAGGAGCTTTCTTT. Translation: CSAEEGGAFF.

V is TRBV5-4 and J is TRBJ1-2, with 7 bases identical to TRBD1. This CDR3 contains 14 residues. CDR1 is SGHNT and CDR2 is YYREEE in the germline V gene (reference sequence). V gave up 0 bases and J gave up 2 bases; unmatched junction bases: 1. The CDR3 DNA sequence: TGTGCCAGCAGCTTGGGGGACAGAAACTATGGCTACACCTTC. This encodes CASSLGDRNYGYTF. The whole variable domain, filled in from reference TRBV5-4 and TRBJ1-2, reads ETGVTQSPTHLIKTRGQQVTLRCSSQSGHNTVSWYQQALGQGPQFIFQYYREEENGRGNFPPRFSGLQFPNYSSELNVNALELDDSALYLCASSLGDRNYGYTFGSGTRLTVV.

The chain combines TRBV7-6 with TRBJ2-7; D is undetermined. Germline CDR1 is SGHVS and CDR2 is FNYEAQ. This CDR3 contains 13 residues. V was shortened by 5 bases and J by 2 bases, with 10 bases between the two germline ends. CDR3 loop: CASSPEPAYEQYF. In DNA, the CDR3 is TGTGCCAGCAGCCCGGAGCCTGCCTACGAGCAGTACTTC.